The TCR beta chain under discussion was sequenced for a study of blood T cell repertoires in COVID-19 (dated by TCRdb to the early 2020s). As for the study more broadly: Collaborator samples came from the United States, Italy and Spain and covered acute and convalescent phases of COVID-19. The prospective study material was composed of cDNA or gDNA derived from T cells, B-cell-depleted T cells, or PBMCs. The dataset comprised deeply sampled blood TCRbeta repertoires from subjects exposed to, actively infected with, or recovered from COVID-19. A freely available public database, intended as a resource for researchers studying the immune response to SARS-CoV-2, is where the repertoires were released. Samples came from the ongoing ImmuneRACE study (first 160 participants) plus 1,254 subjects from 6 global collaborators. A de-identified subject ID, COVID-19 status, age in years and sex were almost always included in the sample metadata. Where HLA class I and class II types were available, the types were taken from metadata supplied by the sample provider, not from assay-based typing.

This clone showed up just once. It has no known antigen specificity. No quality values exist for individual bases; no much larger clone is one base distant. Study-wide conclusions, independent of this receptor: The quantity of clinical and demographic metadata differed by source and by participant and was supplied without curation.

Each collaborating institution followed its own protocols to collect whole blood in K2EDTA tubes. Collaborator samples were shipped for TCRbeta analysis as frozen whole blood, isolated PBMCs, or DNA extracted from either sample type. The CDR3 spans 13 residues, from the cysteine through the phenylalanine. Of the read, only the CDR3 DNA is kept; its 39 bases are in frame from base 1. The germline V gene encodes CDR1 SGHRS and CDR2 YFSETQ. Trimming accounts for 3 bases at V and 9 bases at J, while the number of junction bases matched to no gene is 5. The immunoSEQ Assay, a bias-controlled multiplex PCR, was used to amplify TCRbeta CDR3 regions from genomic DNA. In the original analysis: Nucleated cell counts per sample were estimated from amplification of reference gene primers within the assay. To quantify the absolute abundance of each unique TCRbeta CDR3 rearrangement, sequence reads were collapsed and filtered. For each sample, productive Simpson clonality was calculated as the square root of Simpson's diversity index over productive rearrangements. What TCRdb holds here is the immuneACCESS table cut down to in-frame rearrangements. Part of the clones is not present; checked against another copy, under half of the missing clones reflect an unresolved V gene, and the others are unexplained. The V and J calls and clone size are taken from that table; D and trimming were inferred from the DNA. This sample comprises 110,000 or so clones, 85% of them detected only once. Around 3.4% of the sample goes to the ten largest clones.

Material for sequencing was peripheral blood. The chain is encoded by TRBV5-1 joined to TRBJ2-1; 8 nucleotides in the junction match TRBD2. This TCR was sampled from a man aged 40-49 years with acute or convalescent COVID-19. The CDR3 region has the sequence CASSSRGGLEQFF. The nucleotide sequence reads as follows: TGCGCCAGCAGCTCCCGGGGGGGCCTTGAGCAGTTCTTC.